This T cell receptor beta chain was identified in a study of T cells in Graves' hyperthyroidism and ophthalmopathy. Findings and limits, study-wide: The model anticipated ophthalmopathy a median about 6.5 months pre-onset. Patients with ophthalmopathy were separated from those with stable hyperthyroidism by a 13 V-J model.

To note about this clonotype: Antigen specificity is unknown.

From RNA transcripts, TCR beta CDR3 regions were amplified. The HTBI primer set served for first-round RT-PCR of the TCR CDR3. One entry per CDR3 protein results from TCRdb running MiXCR on the multiplex PCR reads. The sample records about 46,000 distinct CDR3 sequences, 49% being singletons. Each diagnosis was grounded in clinical symptoms, serum thyroxine and TRAb, thyroid ultrasound, and orbital computed tomography. Trimming stripped 4 bases from V and 11 bases from J, with 14 bases between. There are 12 residues in the CDR3. This sequence originates from a woman aged 45-65 years with Graves' hyperthyroidism. The chain recombines TRBV12-3 or TRBV12-4 with TRBJ1-1; D unclear. Sequencing was done on a sample of peripheral blood or thyroid tissue (not recorded which). In nucleotides, the CDR3 is TGTGCCAGCAGTTGGGCAGTTCAAGCGGCTTTCTTT. Protein sequence: CASSWAVQAAFF.